This T cell receptor (beta chain) derives from a study of blood T cells in healthy people across ages. Study summary: Template switching picked up about one barcoded beta molecule for each two T cells. General observations from the study: Age showed a roughly linear inverse relationship with TCR beta diversity per million T cells.

Using a J-beta primer mix together with a sample-barcoded 5' primer, a second PCR was run for roughly 6 to 12 cycles. Each cDNA molecule was tagged by a template-switch adaptor that had 12 random nucleotides. TCRdb reprocessed the 5' RACE reads with MiXCR, giving one entry per CDR3 protein. The sample lists some 700,000 distinct CDR3 sequences; 22% were seen once. Germline CDR1 is SEHNR and CDR2 is FQNEAQ (reference sequence). The CDR3 totals 11 residues. This clonotype has a handful of counts. The antigen remains undetermined. The clonotype comes from a man in his 70s in good health. V is TRBV7-9 and J is TRBJ2-5; D gene ambiguous. The assigned J gene may be wrong: the sequence end matches TRBJ2-7 better. The sample was blood. The CDR3 region has the DNA TGTGCCAGCAGCTTAGATCGCGAGCAGTACTTC. It codes for CASSLDREQYF.